The rows below give T cell receptor beta chains drawn from one sample of a study of blood T cell repertoires in COVID-19. The assay was immunoSEQ multiplex PCR, and TCRdb's table has in-frame clones only and misses some. The sample lists 60,000 or so clones, 82% seen once, with roughly 12% in the top ten. Sequencing used peripheral blood. The receptors come from a human donor in a cohort sampled during active COVID-19. The CDR3 runs from the conserved cysteine through the conserved F or W. A D gene is named only where the DNA matches it firmly. Expanded clones get a size class; other rows say once, few or many, or leave the size out.

abundance: -
d_gene: TRBD1
j_gene: TRBJ2-7
v_gene: TRBV10-3
CDR3aa: CAISEPGEGRGGEYEQYF
CDR3nt: TGTGCCATCAGTGAGCCCGGAGAAGGACGAGGGGGCGAGTACGAGCAGTACTTC

abundance: -
d_gene: TRBD1
j_gene: TRBJ1-5
v_gene: TRBV10-3
CDR3aa: CAISEDRGGNQPQHF
CDR3nt: TGTGCCATCAGTGAGGACAGGGGAGGCAATCAGCCCCAGCATTTT

abundance: -
d_gene: -
j_gene: TRBJ2-5
v_gene: TRBV18
CDR3aa: CASSPRAEETQYF
CDR3nt: TGTGCCAGCTCACCACGGGCAGAAGAGACCCAGTACTTC

abundance: once
d_gene: TRBD1
j_gene: TRBJ2-3
v_gene: TRBV6-5
CDR3aa: CASSLDRGPTDTQYF
CDR3nt: TGTGCCAGCAGTCTGGACAGGGGGCCCACAGATACGCAGTATTTT

abundance: few
d_gene: -
j_gene: TRBJ1-2
v_gene: TRBV4-1
CDR3aa: CASSQFRDNYGYTF
CDR3nt: TGCGCCAGCAGCCAATTCAGGGATAACTATGGCTACACCTTC

abundance: -
d_gene: -
j_gene: TRBJ2-3
v_gene: TRBV12-5
CDR3aa: CASGLPRMDTQYF
CDR3nt: TGTGCTAGTGGTTTGCCGAGGATGGATACGCAGTATTTT

abundance: -
d_gene: -
j_gene: TRBJ2-3
v_gene: TRBV18
CDR3aa: CASSREPIDTQYF
CDR3nt: TGTGCCAGCTCACGGGAGCCTATCGATACGCAGTATTTT

abundance: -
d_gene: TRBD2
j_gene: TRBJ2-3
v_gene: TRBV7-9
CDR3aa: CASSPRGLTTDTQYF
CDR3nt: TGTGCCAGCAGCCCCCGGGGACTAACTACAGATACGCAGTATTTT

abundance: -
d_gene: -
j_gene: TRBJ2-7
v_gene: TRBV7-9
CDR3aa: CASSPPWGDGAYEQYF
CDR3nt: TGTGCCAGCAGCCCCCCATGGGGGGACGGAGCCTACGAGCAGTACTTC

abundance: -
d_gene: -
j_gene: TRBJ1-6
v_gene: TRBV12-3/TRBV12-4
CDR3aa: CASTPGYSPLHF
CDR3nt: TGTGCCAGCACCCCAGGGTATTCACCCCTCCACTTT

abundance: -
d_gene: TRBD1
j_gene: TRBJ1-5
v_gene: TRBV5-1
CDR3aa: CASSPDRRNQPQHF
CDR3nt: TGCGCCAGCAGCCCGGACAGGCGAAATCAGCCCCAGCATTTT

abundance: -
d_gene: -
j_gene: TRBJ2-1
v_gene: TRBV28
CDR3aa: CASSQRTEQFF
CDR3nt: TGTGCCAGCAGTCAACGGACAGAGCAGTTCTTC

abundance: -
d_gene: -
j_gene: TRBJ2-1
v_gene: TRBV7-2
CDR3aa: CASSSGVTPYNEQFF
CDR3nt: TGTGCCAGCAGCTCAGGGGTCACCCCTTACAATGAGCAGTTCTTC

abundance: once
d_gene: TRBD1
j_gene: TRBJ1-6
v_gene: TRBV27
CDR3aa: CASIQTGAFGNSPLHF
CDR3nt: TGTGCCAGCATACAGACAGGGGCTTTCGGTAATTCACCCCTCCACTTT

abundance: once
d_gene: TRBD2
j_gene: TRBJ2-1
v_gene: TRBV14
CDR3aa: CASSQTGGPWNEQFF
CDR3nt: TGTGCCAGCAGCCAAACGGGGGGGCCTTGGAATGAGCAGTTCTTC

abundance: -
d_gene: -
j_gene: TRBJ2-6
v_gene: TRBV6-2/TRBV6-3
CDR3aa: CASSYRQFSGANVLTF
CDR3nt: TGTGCCAGCAGTTACCGACAGTTCTCTGGGGCCAACGTCCTGACTTTC